This T cell receptor beta chain appears in the sequencing data of a study of Ad26.COV2.S vaccination and SARS-CoV-2 variants. Study information: Ad26.COV2.S, an intramuscular injection, was given once or twice 56 days apart.

Profiled with immunoSEQ multiplex PCR; TCRdb holds only in-frame clones, not every one. Found here are 350,000 to 450,000 clones, 70% to 90% of them singletons; the top ten hold about 3.3%. A remark on this clone: Antigen specificity is unknown. Additional DNA sequences in this sample encode the identical CDR3.

Noted treatment: 15 to 20 received Ad26.COV2.S at low or high dose, single or two shots; roughly 5 received placebo; per-sample allocation not given. Sampling took place 63 days after the first vaccine or placebo injection. Study-level findings and limits: With respect to non-spike TCR breadth, vaccine and placebo recipients were similar.

After removal of 3 bases from V and 5 bases from J, the junction contained 5 bases not matched to a gene. Germline values: CDR1 LNHDA, CDR2 SQIVND (reference sequence). This CDR3 has 14 residues. This sequence was found in a person aged 18-60 years who received the Ad26.COV2.S COVID-19 vaccine or a placebo. The V gene is TRBV19, the J gene TRBJ2-5; 8 nucleotides line up with TRBD1. The material was peripheral blood, obtained in a trial of Ad26.COV2.S vaccine versus placebo. The CDR3 coding sequence is TGTGCCAGTAGTATCAGGGGGCGCGGGGAGACCCAGTACTTC. Amino acid sequence: CASSIRGRGETQYF.